These 30 T cell receptor beta chains share one sample of origin, sequenced in a study of brain T cells in children with intractable seizures. Assay used: immunoSEQ multiplex PCR; TCRdb lists only in-frame clones, some missing. The data show 110,000 or so clones, 90% to 95% seen once. The sample in question was peripheral blood, obtained at surgery. Every receptor here comes from a boy in the first two years of life with hemimegalencephaly and intractable seizures.

This chain links TRBV5-4 with TRBJ2-3; possible D gene TRBD2, 5 bases. CDR1 is SGHNT and CDR2 is YYREEE in the germline V gene (reference sequence). This CDR3 contains 16 residues. Trimming removed 4 bases at V and 0 bases at J, with 15 bases between. This CDR3 reads CASSPDGGPSTDTQYF. CDR3 nucleotides: TGTGCCAGCAGCCCTGATGGAGGCCCTAGCACAGATACGCAGTATTTT.

The chain uses TRBV29-1 and TRBJ2-3; 10 bases line up with TRBD2. The CDR3 is 15 amino acids. Germline CDR1 is SQVTM and CDR2 is ANQGSEA. V gave up 6 bases and J gave up 4 bases; unmatched junction bases: 10. CDR3 loop: CSVLRASGSSDTQYF. The CDR3 coding sequence is TGCAGCGTCCTCCGGGCTAGCGGGAGTTCAGATACGCAGTATTTT.

V usage is TRBV5-4 and J usage is TRBJ1-2; the match to TRBD1 covers 7 bases. Germline CDR1 and CDR2: SGHNT and YYREEE (reference sequence). After removal of 4 bases from V and 1 base from J, the junction contained 7 bases not matched to a gene. The CDR3 has 15 residues. The chain's CDR3 is CASSRTGVNNYGYTF. The CDR3 nucleotides read TGTGCCAGCAGCCGAACAGGGGTGAATAACTATGGCTACACCTTC.

The chain is built from TRBV6-5 and TRBJ1-5; D is undetermined. The CDR3 contains 15 residues. Germline V gene sequence: CDR1 MNHEY, CDR2 SVGAGI. V lost 7 bases, J lost 0 bases, and 13 bases lay in between. The CDR3 sequence is CASTPGEYSNQPQHF. The CDR3 DNA reads as TGTGCCAGCACGCCAGGCGAGTATAGCAATCAGCCCCAGCATTTT.

This sequence joins TRBV24-1 and TRBJ2-3; no firm D call. V was clipped by 4 bases and J by 4 bases, with 8 bases between them. Germline CDR1 and CDR2: KGHDR and SFDVKD. The CDR3 has 13 amino acids. The CDR3 sequence: CATSEIMADTQYF. CDR3 sequence (DNA): TGTGCCACCAGTGAAATAATGGCAGATACGCAGTATTTT.

The chain couples TRBV6-5 to TRBJ1-4; perhaps TRBD1 as D (6 bases). Trimming cost V 6 bases and J 8 bases, with 16 bases left between them. The CDR3 runs to 14 residues. The V gene's germline CDR1 is MNHEY and CDR2 SVGAGI. CDR3 in amino acids: CASSIQGFWEKLFF. Written as DNA, the CDR3 is TGTGCCAGCAGCATACAGGGATTTTGGGAAAAACTGTTTTTT.

This clone was seen once. V and J are TRBV6-5 and TRBJ2-5; D unresolved. CDR1 is MNHEY, CDR2 SVGAGI, per germline. V was pared by 5 bases and J by 1 base, with 5 bases between. This CDR3 comprises 12 residues. CDR3 region: CASSHGQETQYF. DNA of the CDR3: TGTGCCAGCAGTCACGGCCAAGAGACCCAGTACTTC.

The chain links TRBV5-4 to TRBJ2-1, with 7 positions matching TRBD2. CDR1 and CDR2 (germline): SGHNT, YYREEE (reference sequence). The CDR3 length is 14 residues. V shed 9 bases, J shed 2 bases, and the junction held 8 bases outside the gene matches. This chain's CDR3 is CATRSGTTYNEQFF. The CDR3 nucleotides read TGTGCCACCAGGTCGGGGACTACCTACAATGAGCAGTTCTTC. Based on the CDR3 plus reference TRBV5-4 and TRBJ2-1, the full variable domain is ETGVTQSPTHLIKTRGQQVTLRCSSQSGHNTVSWYQQALGQGPQFIFQYYREEENGRGNFPPRFSGLQFPNYSSELNVNALELDDSALYLCATRSGTTYNEQFFGPGTRLTVL.

The chain uses TRBV4-3 and TRBJ2-7, with 9 bases fitting TRBD2. V lost 2 bases and J lost 2; bases outside the gene matches: 4. This CDR3 is 15 amino acids long. Germline V gene lookup returns CDR1 LGHNA and CDR2 YSLEER. The DNA of the CDR3 is TGCGCCAGCAGCCAATGGCTAGCGGGACCCTACGAGCAGTACTTC. It is translated as CASSQWLAGPYEQYF.

The chain carries TRBV7-8 and TRBJ2-1; tentative D call: TRBD1 (6 bases). CDR1 is SGHVS, CDR2 FQNEAQ, per germline. The V and J ends lost 5 bases and 2 bases respectively, with 10 bases between them. The CDR3 loop spans 14 amino acids. CDR3 region: CASSHRETYNEQFF. CDR3 nucleotide sequence: TGTGCCAGCAGCCACAGGGAGACCTACAATGAGCAGTTCTTC.

The chain links TRBV7-3 to TRBJ2-6; 7 bases align to TRBD1. The CDR3 is made up of 15 amino acids. V was clipped by 5 bases and J by 2 bases; unmatched bases: 3. The V gene's germline CDR1 is SGHTA and CDR2 FQGTGA. The CDR3 DNA reads as TGTGCCAGCAGCCCCGGACAGGCTGGGGCCAACGTCCTGACTTTC. It yields the protein CASSPGQAGANVLTF.

CDR3 amino acids: CASTRREGYEQYF. CDR3 DNA sequence: TGTGCCAGCACCAGACGGGAAGGCTACGAGCAGTACTTC. J is TRBJ2-7 and V is TRBV6-5; maybe TRBD2 (5 bases). V lost 7 bases and J lost 3, with 13 bases in between. Per germline, CDR1 MNHEY and CDR2 SVGAGI. The CDR3 contains 13 residues.

This clone occurred a few times. This chain links TRBV29-1 with TRBJ1-1; maybe TRBD1 (5 bases). Trimming pared 6 bases from V and 0 bases from J, leaving 14 bases between. This CDR3 has 14 residues. Germline V gene data show CDR1 as SQVTM and CDR2 as ANQGSEA. The CDR3 spells CSVNQRQLNTEAFF. The CDR3 nucleotides read TGCAGCGTCAATCAACGACAGTTGAACACTGAAGCTTTCTTT.

The table lists this clone with a count of one. This chain uses TRBV28 with TRBJ2-3; D not certain. Germline V CDR1 and CDR2: MDHEN, SYDVKM. V was trimmed by 5 bases and J by 6 bases, leaving 9 bases between them. CDR3 length: 12 amino acids. CDR3 loop: CASSPNYDTQYF. DNA for the CDR3: TGTGCCAGCAGTCCTAACTACGATACGCAGTATTTT.

The genes are TRBV5-1 and TRBJ2-2; 12 bases map to TRBD2. Germline V lookup: CDR1 SGHRS, CDR2 YFSETQ. The CDR3 runs to 16 residues. Losses at the gene ends were 0 bases for V and 5 bases for J; bases not matched to a gene: 2. The CDR3 loop reads CASSLVTSGRTGELFF. The CDR3 DNA sequence: TGCGCCAGCAGCTTGGTTACTAGCGGGAGGACCGGGGAGCTGTTTTTT. Full variable domain (missing parts from reference TRBV5-1 and TRBJ2-2): KAGVTQTPRYLIKTRGQQVTLSCSPISGHRSVSWYQQTPGQGLQFLFEYFSETQRNKGNFPGRFSGRQFSNSRSEMNVSTLELGDSALYLCASSLVTSGRTGELFFGEGSRLTVL.

The chain has TRBV27 and TRBJ2-7; D perhaps matches TRBD2 (6 bases). Trimming pared 5 bases from V and 9 bases from J, leaving 17 bases between. The CDR3 runs to 13 residues. Germline CDR1 and CDR2: MNHEY and SMNVEV (reference sequence). The CDR3 reads CASSPRDSTRQYF. CDR3 DNA sequence: TGTGCCAGCAGTCCCCGGGACTCGACGAGGCAGTACTTC.

This clone was seen just once. Other DNA sequences within the sample encode an identical CDR3. The chain links TRBV30 to TRBJ2-7; D remains unclear. CDR3 size: 12 residues. Trimming stripped 5 bases from V and 0 bases from J, with 8 bases between. Germline lookup yields CDR1 GTSNPN and CDR2 SVGIG (reference sequence). The CDR3 loop reads CAWGPSSYEQYF. In nucleotides, the CDR3 is TGTGCCTGGGGACCCAGCTCCTACGAGCAGTACTTC.

A single count supports this clone. The genes are TRBV18 and TRBJ2-2; D unclear. CDR3 length: 15 amino acids. V lost 4 bases, J lost 4 bases, and 13 bases lay in between. Germline lookup yields CDR1 KGHSH and CDR2 LQKENI. The CDR3 region has the DNA TGTGCCAGCTCACTCCTCCTGGCGGTCACCGGGGAGCTGTTTTTT. It encodes CASSLLLAVTGELFF.

The V call is TRBV19, the J call TRBJ2-3; D gene unclear. Trimming removed 3 bases at V and 2 bases at J, with 12 bases between. The germline V gene has CDR1 LNHDA and CDR2 SQIVND (reference sequence). The CDR3 runs to 15 residues. CDR3 in DNA: TGTGCCAGTAGTATGCGGCCAGACCCCACAGATACGCAGTATTTT. Protein product: CASSMRPDPTDTQYF. Full variable domain (rest looked up from reference TRBV19 and TRBJ2-3): DGGITQSPKYLFRKEGQNVTLSCEQNLNHDAMYWYRQDPGQGLRLIYYSQIVNDFQKGDIAEGYSVSREKKESFPLTVTSAQKNPTAFYLCASSMRPDPTDTQYFGPGTRLTVL.

The J gene is TRBJ2-1, the V gene TRBV28, with D possibly called TRBD1 or TRBD2 (5 bases each). This CDR3 has 12 residues. Per germline, CDR1 MDHEN and CDR2 SYDVKM. V gave up 8 bases and J gave up 0 bases, with 5 bases separating them. The CDR3 is CASGGSYNEQFF. Here the CDR3 DNA reads TGTGCCAGCGGGGGCTCCTACAATGAGCAGTTCTTC.

The V gene is TRBV19, the J gene TRBJ2-3; D assignment may be TRBD1 or TRBD2 (5 bases each). The germline gives CDR1 LNHDA, CDR2 SQIVND (reference sequence). The CDR3 runs to 15 residues. The V and J ends lost 4 bases and 2 bases respectively, with 13 bases between them. The CDR3 here is CASSRGRGLTDTQYF. In DNA form, the CDR3 reads TGTGCCAGTAGTAGGGGGAGAGGCCTCACAGATACGCAGTATTTT.

V is TRBV28 and J is TRBJ2-1, with 8 bases aligning to TRBD1. The CDR3 totals 16 residues. Losses at the gene ends were 4 bases for V and 8 bases for J; bases not matched to a gene: 13. Germline CDR1 and CDR2: MDHEN and SYDVKM. The CDR3 protein is CASSSQGVSFKDEQFF. CDR3 in DNA: TGTGCCAGCAGTTCACAGGGGGTGTCTTTTAAGGATGAGCAGTTCTTC. The full variable domain, its missing parts supplied by reference TRBV28 and TRBJ2-1, is DVKVTQSSRYLVKRTGEKVFLECVQDMDHENMFWYRQDPGLGLRLIYFSYDVKMKEKGDIPEGYSVSREKKERFSLILESASTNQTSMYLCASSSQGVSFKDEQFFGPGTRLTVL.

The chain has TRBV19 and TRBJ1-5; D not certain. This CDR3 has 16 amino acids. V lost 2 bases and J 3 bases, leaving 14 bases between the germline ends. The germline V gene encodes CDR1 LNHDA and CDR2 SQIVND (reference sequence). The CDR3 loop is CASSIRGGLVNQPQHF. DNA for the CDR3: TGTGCCAGTAGTATACGTGGAGGGTTGGTCAATCAGCCCCAGCATTTT.

The CDR3 DNA reads TGTGCCAGCAGCTCAACCAGCGGCAGAGAGAGGGGGGAGCTGTTTTTT. Translation: CASSSTSGRERGELFF. This chain connects TRBV5-6 to TRBJ2-2; possibly TRBD2 for D (5 bases). This CDR3 comprises 16 residues. V lost 3 bases and J 8 bases, leaving 20 bases between the germline ends. Germline V lookup: CDR1 SGHDT, CDR2 YYEEEE. The full variable domain, in which reference TRBV5-6 and TRBJ2-2 provide the parts outside the CDR3, is DAGVTQSPTHLIKTRGQQVTLRCSPKSGHDTVSWYQQALGQGPQFIFQYYEEEERQRGNFPDRFSGHQFPNYSSELNVNALLLGDSALYLCASSSTSGRERGELFFGEGSRLTVL.

The chain recombines TRBV9 with TRBJ1-2; D remains ambiguous. This CDR3 is 14 amino acids long. V was pared by 0 bases and J by 2 bases, with 8 bases between. Germline CDR1 is SGDLS and CDR2 is YYNGEE. Here the CDR3 DNA reads TGTGCCAGCAGCGTAGGCGGCAGGAACTATGGCTACACCTTC. It codes for CASSVGGRNYGYTF.

This chain joins TRBV9 and TRBJ2-2, with unresolved D. Deletions cut 0 bases from V and 4 bases from J, with 13 bases between. CDR1 and CDR2 from the germline V gene are SGDLS and YYNGEE. CDR3 size: 16 residues. CDR3 DNA sequence: TGTGCCAGCAGCGTAGACGGACGGCCGGGCACCGGGGAGCTGTTTTTT. Translated: CASSVDGRPGTGELFF.

The CDR3: CASSLRLAGIYEQYF. DNA of the CDR3: TGTGCCAGTAGTTTACGACTAGCGGGAATCTACGAGCAGTACTTC. This sequence joins TRBV19 and TRBJ2-7; 11 bases are shared with TRBD2. This CDR3 is 15 amino acids long. Germline CDR1 reads LNHDA; CDR2 reads SQIVND (reference sequence). V was clipped by 5 bases and J by 3 bases; unmatched bases: 6.

The chain recombines TRBV2 with TRBJ2-6, with D unclear. Trimming cost V 3 bases and J 2 bases, with 8 bases left between them. CDR1 is SNHLY, CDR2 FYNNEI, per germline. The CDR3 is 15 residues long. The CDR3 spells CASSEVVTGANVLTF. CDR3 in DNA: TGTGCCAGCAGTGAGGTCGTAACTGGGGCCAACGTCCTGACTTTC.

The CDR3 here is CASSYDGNTGELFF. CDR3 DNA sequence: TGTGCCAGCAGTTATGACGGAAACACCGGGGAGCTGTTTTTT. The chain joins TRBV9 to TRBJ2-2; D ambiguous. V was shortened by 5 bases and J by 2 bases, with 10 bases between the two germline ends. CDR1 is SGDLS, CDR2 YYNGEE, per germline. There are 14 residues in the CDR3.

Here the CDR3 DNA reads TGTGCCACCAGCAGAGATAAGGGATCGAACACTGAAGCTTTCTTT. Residues: CATSRDKGSNTEAFF. The chain links TRBV15 to TRBJ1-1; D is uncertain. The germline V and J ends were trimmed by 0 bases and 1 base, with 9 bases remaining between them. There are 15 residues in the CDR3. CDR1 is LNHNV and CDR2 is YYDKDF in the germline V gene (reference sequence).